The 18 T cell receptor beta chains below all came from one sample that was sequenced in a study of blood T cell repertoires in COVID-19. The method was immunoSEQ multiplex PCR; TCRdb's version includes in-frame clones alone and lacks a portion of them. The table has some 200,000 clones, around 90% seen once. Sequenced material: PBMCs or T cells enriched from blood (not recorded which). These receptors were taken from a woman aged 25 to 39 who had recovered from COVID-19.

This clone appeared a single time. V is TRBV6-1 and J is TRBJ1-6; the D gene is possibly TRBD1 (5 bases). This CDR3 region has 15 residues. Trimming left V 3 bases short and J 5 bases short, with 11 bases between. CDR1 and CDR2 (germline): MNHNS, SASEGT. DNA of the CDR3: TGTGCCAGCAGTGATGGGGCAGGGAATAATTCACCCCTCCACTTT. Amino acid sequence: CASSDGAGNNSPLHF.

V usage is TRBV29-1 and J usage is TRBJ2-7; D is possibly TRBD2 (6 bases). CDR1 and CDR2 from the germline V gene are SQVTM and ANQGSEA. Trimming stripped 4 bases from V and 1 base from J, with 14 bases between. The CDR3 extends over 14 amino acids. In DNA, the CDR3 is TGCAGCGTTGCAGGTAGCGGAGCTTCCTACGAGCAGTACTTC. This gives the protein CSVAGSGASYEQYF.

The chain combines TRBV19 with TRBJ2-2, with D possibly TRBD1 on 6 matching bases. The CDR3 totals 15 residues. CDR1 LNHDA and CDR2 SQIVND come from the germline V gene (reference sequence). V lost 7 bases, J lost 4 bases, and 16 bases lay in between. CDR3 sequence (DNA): TGTGCCAGTAACCGAGGCAGGGGTGGCACCGGGGAGCTGTTTTTT. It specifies CASNRGRGGTGELFF.

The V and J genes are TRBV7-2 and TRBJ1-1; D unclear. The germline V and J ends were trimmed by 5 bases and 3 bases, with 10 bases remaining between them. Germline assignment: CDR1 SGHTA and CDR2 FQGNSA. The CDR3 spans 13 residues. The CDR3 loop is CASSRMADTEAFF. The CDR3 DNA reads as TGTGCCAGCAGCCGAATGGCCGACACTGAAGCTTTCTTT. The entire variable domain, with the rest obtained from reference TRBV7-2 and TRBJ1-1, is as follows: GAGVSQSPSNKVTEKGKDVELRCDPISGHTALYWYRQSLGQGLEFLIYFQGNSAPDKSGLPSDRFSAERTGGSVSTLTIQRTQQEDSAVYLCASSRMADTEAFFGQGTRLTVV.

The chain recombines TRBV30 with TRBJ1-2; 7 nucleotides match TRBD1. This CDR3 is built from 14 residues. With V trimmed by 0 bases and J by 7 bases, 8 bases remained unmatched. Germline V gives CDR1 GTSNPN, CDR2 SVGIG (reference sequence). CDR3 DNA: TGTGCCTGGAGTGTATCGGGACAGAGCTTTGGCTACACCTTC. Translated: CAWSVSGQSFGYTF.

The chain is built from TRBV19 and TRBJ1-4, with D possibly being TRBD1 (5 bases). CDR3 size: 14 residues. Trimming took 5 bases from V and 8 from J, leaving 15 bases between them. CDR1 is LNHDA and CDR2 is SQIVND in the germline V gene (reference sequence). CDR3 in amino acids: CASSLLGADEKLFF. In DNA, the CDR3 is TGTGCCAGTAGTTTGTTAGGGGCTGACGAAAAACTGTTTTTT.

CDR3 coding DNA: TGTGCCTGGAGAAGAGCGGGAGGGCGGGATACGCAGTATTTT. The encoded protein is CAWRRAGGRDTQYF. This chain uses TRBV30 with TRBJ2-3; 10 bases are a match to TRBD2. CDR3 length equals 14 residues. V trimming: 3 bases; J trimming: 6 bases; junction bases outside the gene matches: 6. The germline gives CDR1 GTSNPN, CDR2 SVGIG (reference sequence).

The CDR3 spells CASSASGGEEKLFF. Here the CDR3 DNA reads TGTGCCAGCAGCGCCTCAGGGGGAGAGGAAAAACTGTTTTTT. The chain has TRBV5-8 and TRBJ1-4, with TRBD1 identical over 7 bases. CDR1 SGHTS and CDR2 YDEGEE come from the germline V gene. V was clipped by 4 bases and J by 8 bases; unmatched bases: 8. The CDR3 loop spans 14 amino acids.

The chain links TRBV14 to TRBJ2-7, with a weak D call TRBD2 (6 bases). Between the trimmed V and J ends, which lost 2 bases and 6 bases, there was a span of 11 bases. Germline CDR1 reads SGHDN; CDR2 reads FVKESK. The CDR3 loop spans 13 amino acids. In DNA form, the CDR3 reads TGTGCCAGCAGCCAATCTCGGGGGAGCGAGCAGTACTTC. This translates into CASSQSRGSEQYF.

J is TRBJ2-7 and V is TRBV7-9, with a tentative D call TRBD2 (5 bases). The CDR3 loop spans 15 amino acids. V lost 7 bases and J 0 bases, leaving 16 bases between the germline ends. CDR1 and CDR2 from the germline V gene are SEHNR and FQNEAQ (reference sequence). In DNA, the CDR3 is TGTGCCAGCACCTACGATCTCCGGGACTCCTACGAGCAGTACTTC. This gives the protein CASTYDLRDSYEQYF.

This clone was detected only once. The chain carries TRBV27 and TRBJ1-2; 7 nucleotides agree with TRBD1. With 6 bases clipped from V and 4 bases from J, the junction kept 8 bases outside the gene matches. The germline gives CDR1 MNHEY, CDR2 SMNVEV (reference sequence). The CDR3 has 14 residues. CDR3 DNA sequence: TGTGCCAGCAGACCGGACAGGAAGATCTATGGCTACACCTTC. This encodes CASRPDRKIYGYTF.

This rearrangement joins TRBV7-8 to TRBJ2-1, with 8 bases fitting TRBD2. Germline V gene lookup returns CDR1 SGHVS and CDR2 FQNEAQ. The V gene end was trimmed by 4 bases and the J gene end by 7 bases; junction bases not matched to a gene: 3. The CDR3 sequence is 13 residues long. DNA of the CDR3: TGTGCCAGCAGCTGGACTAGCAGGAATGAGCAGTTCTTC. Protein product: CASSWTSRNEQFF.

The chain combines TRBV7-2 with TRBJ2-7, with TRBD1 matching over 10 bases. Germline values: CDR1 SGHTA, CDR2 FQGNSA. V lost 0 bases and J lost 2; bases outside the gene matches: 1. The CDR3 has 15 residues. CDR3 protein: CASSLAGQGTYEQYF. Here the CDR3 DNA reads TGTGCCAGCAGCTTAGCGGGACAGGGGACCTACGAGCAGTACTTC.

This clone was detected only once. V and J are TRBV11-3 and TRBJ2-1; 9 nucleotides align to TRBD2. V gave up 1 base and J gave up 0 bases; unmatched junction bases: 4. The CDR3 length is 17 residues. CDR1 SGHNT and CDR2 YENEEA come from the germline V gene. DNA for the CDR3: TGTGCCAGCAGCTTAGGCCTAGCGGGACGCTCCTACAATGAGCAGTTCTTC. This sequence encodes CASSLGLAGRSYNEQFF. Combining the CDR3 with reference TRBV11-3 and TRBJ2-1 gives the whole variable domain EAGVVQSPRYKIIEKKQPVAFWCNPISGHNTLYWYLQNLGQGPELLIRYENEEAVDDSQLPKDRFSAERLKGVDSTLKIQPAELGDSAVYLCASSLGLAGRSYNEQFFGPGTRLTVL.

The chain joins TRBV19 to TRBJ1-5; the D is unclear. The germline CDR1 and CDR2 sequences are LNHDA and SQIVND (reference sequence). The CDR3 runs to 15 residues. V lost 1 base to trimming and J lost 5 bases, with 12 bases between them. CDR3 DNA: TGTGCCAGTAGTATAGCCCGCGACGGGGATCAGCCCCAGCATTTT. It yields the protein CASSIARDGDQPQHF.

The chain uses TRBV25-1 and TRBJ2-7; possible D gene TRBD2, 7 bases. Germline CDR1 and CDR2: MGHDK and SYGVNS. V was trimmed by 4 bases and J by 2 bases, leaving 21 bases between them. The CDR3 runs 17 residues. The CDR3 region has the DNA TGTGCCAGCAGTGCTCAACCAGGACAGCGGGGAGCCTACGAGCAGTACTTC. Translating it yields CASSAQPGQRGAYEQYF.

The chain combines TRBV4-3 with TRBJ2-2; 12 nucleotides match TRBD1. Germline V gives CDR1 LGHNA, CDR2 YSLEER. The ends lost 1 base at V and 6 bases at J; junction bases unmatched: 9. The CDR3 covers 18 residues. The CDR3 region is CASSQASPGQGASGELFF. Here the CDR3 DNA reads TGCGCCAGCAGCCAAGCTTCACCGGGACAGGGGGCTTCCGGGGAGCTGTTTTTT.

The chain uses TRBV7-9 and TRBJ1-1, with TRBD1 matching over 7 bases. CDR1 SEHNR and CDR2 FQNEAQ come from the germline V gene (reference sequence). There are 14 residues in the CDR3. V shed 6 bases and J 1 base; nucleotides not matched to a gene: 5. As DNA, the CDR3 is TGTGCCAGCAGTCGCGGGACAGAGAACACTGAAGCTTTCTTT. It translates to CASSRGTENTEAFF.